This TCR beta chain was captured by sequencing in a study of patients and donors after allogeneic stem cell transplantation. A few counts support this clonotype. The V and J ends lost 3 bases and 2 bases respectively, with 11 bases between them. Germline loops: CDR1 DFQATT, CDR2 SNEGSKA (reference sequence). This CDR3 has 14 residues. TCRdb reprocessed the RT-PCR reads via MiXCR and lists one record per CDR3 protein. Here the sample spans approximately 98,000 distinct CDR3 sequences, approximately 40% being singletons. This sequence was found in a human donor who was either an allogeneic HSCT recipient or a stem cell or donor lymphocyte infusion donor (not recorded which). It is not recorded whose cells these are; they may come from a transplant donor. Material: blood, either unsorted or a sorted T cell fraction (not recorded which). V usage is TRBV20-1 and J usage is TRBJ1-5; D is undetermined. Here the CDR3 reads CSARSSRGNQPQHF. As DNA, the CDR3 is TGCAGTGCTAGGAGTTCGAGAGGCAATCAGCCCCAGCATTTT.